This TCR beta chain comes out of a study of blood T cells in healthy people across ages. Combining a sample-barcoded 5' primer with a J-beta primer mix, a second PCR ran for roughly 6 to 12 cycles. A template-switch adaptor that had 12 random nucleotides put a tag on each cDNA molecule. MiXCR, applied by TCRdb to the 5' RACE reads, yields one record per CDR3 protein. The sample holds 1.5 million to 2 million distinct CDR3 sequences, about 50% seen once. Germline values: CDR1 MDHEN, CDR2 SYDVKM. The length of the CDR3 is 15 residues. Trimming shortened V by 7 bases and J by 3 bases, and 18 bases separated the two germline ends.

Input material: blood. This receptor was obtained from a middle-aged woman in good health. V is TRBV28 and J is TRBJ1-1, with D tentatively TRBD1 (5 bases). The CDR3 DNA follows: TGTGCCAGCATCGGGACCCCCACCGGGGACACTGAAGCTTTCTTT. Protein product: CASIGTPTGDTEAFF.